This record concerns one T cell receptor beta chain sequence. The target antigen is unknown. In nominal health when sampled, donors likely had unrecorded immune exposures nonetheless. V was pared by 3 bases and J by 5 bases, with 14 bases between. The CDR3 extends over 16 amino acids. In germline, CDR1 is LNHNV, CDR2 YYDKDF (reference sequence). The sample belongs to a study of cytomegalovirus exposure and HLA in healthy donors. The study's findings and limits: With further analysis later on, most CMV-associated TCR beta chains appeared HLA-restricted. The listing of 150 or so TCR beta chains classed them as cytomegalovirus-associated. A missense variant in DCLRE1C was later tied to TCR beta V- and J-gene trimming.

13 Jbeta primers and 60 Vbeta primers were used for the PCR. TCRdb's copy holds only in-frame clones and misses some; the assay was immunoSEQ multiplex PCR. The data show about 120,000 clones, around 77% seen once. The source material was PBMCs. The chain joins TRBV15 to TRBJ1-6; D ambiguous. This clonotype originated in a man in his forties in good health and CMV-seropositive. Written as DNA, the CDR3 is TGTGCCACCAGCAGGCGGGTCCGGGCAGATAATTCACCCCTCCACTTT. Translating gives CATSRRVRADNSPLHF.